Described below is a single T cell receptor beta chain sequence and its context. Its antigen remains unidentified. These data come from a study of cytomegalovirus exposure and HLA in healthy donors. Whole-study findings and limits: In the analysis, some V segments, TRBV6-2 and TRBV6-3 included, were excluded as indistinguishable.

PCR involved 60 Vbeta and 13 Jbeta primers. The protocol was immunoSEQ multiplex PCR, while the TCRdb copy is restricted to in-frame clones and leaves out a portion. This sample has fewer than 200,000 clones, with more than 65% found just once. Germline V gene lookup returns CDR1 SEHNR and CDR2 FQNEAQ (reference sequence). This CDR3 spans 16 amino acids. Trimming left V 5 bases short and J 5 bases short, with 21 bases between. Sequencing was performed on PBMCs. The TCR originated in a woman under 40 in good health and CMV-seronegative. This chain links TRBV7-9 with TRBJ1-2; D not resolved. CDR3 protein: CASSPPPGLGFYGYTF. The CDR3, as DNA: TGTGCCAGCAGCCCACCACCGGGTCTCGGATTTTATGGCTACACCTTC. Looking up the rest from reference TRBV7-9 and TRBJ1-2 gives the full variable domain: DTGVSQNPRHKITKRGQNVTFRCDPISEHNRLYWYRQTLGQGPEFLTYFQNEAQLEKSRLLSDRFSAERPKGSFSTLEIQRTEQGDSAMYLCASSPPPGLGFYGYTFGSGTRLTVV.